This TCR beta chain comes out of a study of T cell responses to AZD1222 COVID-19 vaccine. The protocol was immunoSEQ multiplex PCR, while the TCRdb copy is restricted to in-frame clones and leaves out a portion. The table has around 99,000 clones, roughly nine tenths seen once; the top ten hold roughly 13%. The count of this clone is one. The antigen is unknown. CDR3 length equals 13 residues. V shed 1 base and J shed 4 bases, with 8 bases lying between them. Germline V gives CDR1 SGHDT, CDR2 YYEEEE. Study observations and caveats: Repertoire collection took place solely once the T cell response had peaked. The reported proportion of spike-specific TCRs targeting unmutated variant regions was nearly half. Among the donors, most were white British and more were female, and clonal diversity was possibly underestimated.

The receptor was derived from an adult in good health. The chain employs TRBV5-6 and TRBJ1-2; the D is unclear. This specimen was peripheral blood, taken on day 0 of AZD1222 vaccination. CDR3 sequence (DNA): TGTGCCAGCAGCTTGCAGGACCCCTATGGCTACACCTTC. It yields the protein CASSLQDPYGYTF.